One and the same sample provided the 27 T cell receptor beta chains below, sequenced in a study of response to subunit inactivated influenza vaccine. In TCRdb, the RT-PCR reads were re-called with MiXCR into one record per CDR3 protein. Among some 850,000 distinct CDR3 sequences listed, 15% to 20% were seen once. The starting material was PBMCs from blood, obtained 4 to 6 days after vaccination. These receptors all come from a man in his forties or fifties who received an inactivated influenza vaccine.

The CDR3 nucleotides read TGTGCCTGGAGTGTACGGGGAGGTGAAAAACTGTTTTTT. It translates to CAWSVRGGEKLFF. J is TRBJ1-4 and V is TRBV30; no clear D. V was cut by 0 bases and J by 7 bases, with 9 bases left in between. The CDR3 sequence is 13 residues long. The V gene's germline CDR1 is GTSNPN and CDR2 SVGIG (reference sequence). Based on the CDR3 plus reference TRBV30 and TRBJ1-4, the full variable domain is SQTIHQWPATLVQPVGSPLSLECTVEGTSNPNLYWYRQAAGRGLQLLFYSVGIGQISSEVPQNLSASRPQDRQFILSSKKLLLSDSGFYLCAWSVRGGEKLFFGSGTQLSVL.

This sequence joins TRBV7-8 and TRBJ2-2; maybe TRBD1 (6 bases). V shed 1 base and J shed 5 bases, with 8 bases lying between them. The CDR3 totals 14 residues. The germline V gene encodes CDR1 SGHVS and CDR2 FQNEAQ. The CDR3 bases are TGTGCCAGCAGCTTAGGACAGGAGACCGGGGAGCTGTTTTTT. Amino acids: CASSLGQETGELFF.

This chain joins TRBV28 and TRBJ2-7, with D maybe TRBD1 (5 bases). The CDR3 has 13 amino acids. The V end was cut by 5 bases, the J end by 0 bases, with 8 bases between. Germline V gene data show CDR1 as MDHEN and CDR2 as SYDVKM. CDR3 coding DNA: TGTGCCAGCAGTCGACAGACCTCCTACGAGCAGTACTTC. Translating it yields CASSRQTSYEQYF.

The chain recombines TRBV20-1 with TRBJ2-3, with D unresolved. V lost 0 bases, J lost 4 bases, and 8 bases lay in between. The CDR3 runs 13 residues. Germline V lookup: CDR1 DFQATT, CDR2 SNEGSKA (reference sequence). The CDR3 protein is CSARDGRSDTQYF. CDR3 nucleotides: TGCAGTGCTAGAGACGGGCGCTCAGATACGCAGTATTTT.

This chain uses TRBV29-1 with TRBJ2-7, with D possibly TRBD1 on 5 matching bases. The CDR3 runs 15 residues. The V end lost 2 bases, the J end lost 1 base, and 15 bases lay between the germline ends. From germline, CDR1 is SQVTM and CDR2 ANQGSEA. The CDR3 loop is CSVEITGQVSYEQYF. In nucleotides, the CDR3 is TGCAGCGTTGAAATCACAGGTCAGGTTTCCTACGAGCAGTACTTC.

This clonotype was seen only a few times. The chain recombines TRBV20-1 with TRBJ2-3; D is possibly TRBD2 (6 bases). Trimming removed 5 bases from V and 5 bases from J, with 14 bases in between. Germline-derived CDR1 and CDR2 are DFQATT and SNEGSKA (reference sequence). CDR3 length: 13 amino acids. The CDR3 loop is CSALTPGLDTQYF. CDR3 sequence (DNA): TGCAGTGCTTTAACCCCGGGACTAGATACGCAGTATTTT.

The sample holds many counts of this clonotype. J is TRBJ2-1 and V is TRBV7-2; a possible D gene is TRBD2 (6 bases). The V and J ends lost 5 bases and 1 base respectively, with 15 bases between them. From germline, CDR1 is SGHTA and CDR2 FQGNSA. The CDR3 loop spans 16 amino acids. The CDR3 protein is CASSPVSGISYNEQFF. In nucleotides, the CDR3 is TGTGCCAGCAGCCCAGTTAGCGGTATATCCTACAATGAGCAGTTCTTC.

The V and J genes are TRBV18 and TRBJ2-5; D may correspond to TRBD1 or TRBD2 (5 bases each). The V gene lost 3 bases and the J gene lost 3 bases, with 14 bases spanning the gap. Germline CDR1 reads KGHSH; CDR2 reads LQKENI. This CDR3 contains 15 residues. Written as DNA, the CDR3 is TGTGCCAGCTCACCCGAACGGGGCGGCAAAGAGACCCAGTACTTC. It encodes CASSPERGGKETQYF.

The table lists this clonotype with a few counts. The chain combines TRBV15 with TRBJ2-3; TRBD2 matches 9 bases. The CDR3 totals 21 residues. Germline V gives CDR1 LNHNV, CDR2 YYDKDF (reference sequence). The V gene end was trimmed by 0 bases and the J gene end by 5 bases; junction bases not matched to a gene: 21. The CDR3 DNA sequence: TGTGCCACCAGCAGAGATCGGGTTAGGGGAGTCGCGGGGGGGGTTGAAGATACGCAGTATTTT. Its translation: CATSRDRVRGVAGGVEDTQYF.

V gene TRBV12-3 or TRBV12-4 combines with J gene TRBJ2-3; 9 bases agree with TRBD2. The CDR3 is 15 residues long. After removal of 10 bases from V and 2 bases from J, the junction contained 10 bases not matched to a gene. CDR3 amino acids: CATSGLARVTDTQYF. Written as DNA, the CDR3 is TGTGCCACCTCCGGACTAGCGAGAGTCACAGATACGCAGTATTTT.

The chain uses TRBV6-2 or TRBV6-3 and TRBJ1-6, with a tentative D call TRBD1 (6 bases). The ends were cut back, 5 bases at V and 9 bases at J, with 14 bases in the middle. The CDR3 runs 14 residues. Germline lookup yields CDR1 MNHEY and CDR2 SVGEGT. The CDR3 DNA sequence: TGTGCCAGCAGTCCGCTACAGGGTAGTTCACCCCTCCACTTT. Residues: CASSPLQGSSPLHF.

This clonotype occurred once. The chain couples TRBV14 to TRBJ2-1, with TRBD2 identical over 9 bases. The CDR3 is made up of 15 amino acids. V lost 1 base and J lost 6; bases outside the gene matches: 4. CDR1 and CDR2 (germline): SGHDN, FVKESK. Here the CDR3 DNA reads TGTGCCAGCAGCCAAGTCCGACTAGCGGCCAATGAGCAGTTCTTC. Protein product: CASSQVRLAANEQFF.

The sample holds one count of this clonotype. The chain joins TRBV3-1 to TRBJ2-7, with 8 bases fitting TRBD1. Unmatched junction bases numbered 5, after V lost 6 bases and J lost 13 bases. The germline gives CDR1 LGHDT, CDR2 YNNKEL (reference sequence). This CDR3 spans 10 amino acids. CDR3 region: CASSRDRLYF. In nucleotides, the CDR3 is TGTGCCAGCAGTCGGGACAGGCTATACTTC.

The chain employs TRBV29-1 and TRBJ1-1; D remains unclear. CDR1 SQVTM and CDR2 ANQGSEA come from the germline V gene. CDR3 length equals 14 residues. Deletions cut 4 bases from V and 5 bases from J, with 17 bases between. This CDR3 is CSVGSTGAGTEAFF. CDR3 nucleotide sequence: TGCAGCGTTGGCAGTACCGGAGCCGGGACTGAAGCTTTCTTT.

This clonotype was found a few times. This chain uses TRBV20-1 with TRBJ2-1; 12 bases are a match to TRBD2. V trimming: 3 bases; J trimming: 4 bases; junction bases outside the gene matches: 4. This CDR3 spans 15 amino acids. Germline loops: CDR1 DFQATT, CDR2 SNEGSKA (reference sequence). The CDR3 coding sequence is TGCAGTGCTAGTCTAGCGGGAGGGGCATACAATGAGCAGTTCTTC. It yields the protein CSASLAGGAYNEQFF.

The genes are TRBV5-1 and TRBJ2-4, with D perhaps matching TRBD1 (5 bases). The V gene lost 4 bases and the J gene lost 3 bases, with 17 bases spanning the gap. This CDR3 has 16 amino acids. The germline CDR1 and CDR2 sequences are SGHRS and YFSETQ. The CDR3 protein is CASSITGGVDKNIQYF. CDR3 sequence (DNA): TGCGCCAGCAGCATAACAGGCGGAGTGGACAAAAACATTCAGTACTTC.

V usage is TRBV19 and J usage is TRBJ2-1, with D hard to call. V was trimmed by 3 bases and J by 6 bases, leaving 15 bases between them. The CDR3 has 15 residues. Germline assignment: CDR1 LNHDA and CDR2 SQIVND (reference sequence). CDR3 bases: TGTGCCAGTAGTATCTCTAGAGTGGGGTTCAATGAGCAGTTCTTC. Amino acid sequence: CASSISRVGFNEQFF.

The chain joins TRBV24-1 to TRBJ2-5, with D perhaps matching TRBD2 (5 bases). The V gene's germline CDR1 is KGHDR and CDR2 SFDVKD. This CDR3 comprises 13 residues. The V end lost 9 bases, the J end lost 2 bases, and 12 bases lay between the germline ends. CDR3 coding DNA: TGTGCCACCGGAGGACCAGTACAAGAGACCCAGTACTTC. Its protein product is CATGGPVQETQYF.

The V call is TRBV12-3 or TRBV12-4, the J call TRBJ1-5; TRBD1 matches at 8 bases. The length of the CDR3 is 15 residues. V lost 6 bases, J lost 6 bases, and 10 bases stayed unmatched. Here the CDR3 DNA reads TGTGCCAGCAGCCGGCGGACAGGGTATGGTCAGCCCCAGCATTTT. This translates into CASSRRTGYGQPQHF.

The chain is built from TRBV7-9 and TRBJ2-7; D might be TRBD1 (6 bases). V lost 1 base and J 5 bases, leaving 12 bases between the germline ends. This CDR3 contains 14 residues. Germline V gene sequence: CDR1 SEHNR, CDR2 FQNEAQ (reference sequence). CDR3 loop: CASSLVQGIDEQYF. Here the CDR3 DNA reads TGTGCCAGCAGCTTAGTACAGGGAATCGACGAGCAGTACTTC. The whole variable domain, filled in from reference TRBV7-9 and TRBJ2-7, reads DTGVSQNPRHKITKRGQNVTFRCDPISEHNRLYWYRQTLGQGPEFLTYFQNEAQLEKSRLLSDRFSAERPKGSFSTLEIQRTEQGDSAMYLCASSLVQGIDEQYFGPGTRLTVT.

This clonotype has just a few counts. This rearrangement joins TRBV28 to TRBJ2-6; D not resolved. The CDR3 loop spans 15 amino acids. In germline, CDR1 is MDHEN, CDR2 SYDVKM. Trimming pared 3 bases from V and 1 base from J, leaving 7 bases between. CDR3 DNA: TGTGCCAGCAGTTTCTTTGGGTCTGGGGCCAACGTCCTGACTTTC. This encodes CASSFFGSGANVLTF.

This clonotype appeared a few times. The CDR3 loop is CASSLLAGGNTGELFF. CDR3 bases: TGTGCCAGCAGTTTATTAGCAGGGGGAAACACCGGGGAGCTGTTTTTT. This chain uses TRBV12-3 or TRBV12-4 with TRBJ2-2; 7 bases fit TRBD1. The V gene end was trimmed by 2 bases and the J gene end by 2 bases; junction bases not matched to a gene: 5. CDR3 length: 16 residues.

This clonotype was picked up a small number of times. This chain joins TRBV7-6 and TRBJ2-5, with 7 bases matching TRBD1. V was pared by 4 bases and J by 0 bases, with 5 bases of the junction left unmatched. CDR1 and CDR2 (germline): SGHVS, FNYEAQ. There are 15 residues in the CDR3. The CDR3 DNA is TGTGCCAGCAGCTCCATTGACAGGGACCAAGAGACCCAGTACTTC. Its protein product is CASSSIDRDQETQYF.

The chain carries TRBV28 and TRBJ2-2; TRBD2 matches at 11 bases. Trimming cost V 5 bases and J 3 bases; bases outside gene matches: 5. This CDR3 spans 16 amino acids. Germline lookup yields CDR1 MDHEN and CDR2 SYDVKM. The CDR3, as DNA: TGTGCCAGCAGTCCCTCGGGACTAGCGGACACCGGGGAGCTGTTTTTT. This gives the protein CASSPSGLADTGELFF. The variable domain in full, completed from reference TRBV28 and TRBJ2-2, reads DVKVTQSSRYLVKRTGEKVFLECVQDMDHENMFWYRQDPGLGLRLIYFSYDVKMKEKGDIPEGYSVSREKKERFSLILESASTNQTSMYLCASSPSGLADTGELFFGEGSRLTVL.

This rearrangement joins TRBV18 to TRBJ2-1; no clear D. Trimming shortened V by 3 bases and J by 10 bases, and 10 bases separated the two germline ends. The CDR3 sequence is 12 residues long. Germline V gene sequence: CDR1 KGHSH, CDR2 LQKENI. Here the CDR3 reads CASSPQRGEQFF. In DNA, the CDR3 is TGTGCCAGCTCACCGCAACGCGGAGAGCAGTTCTTC. Filled out from reference TRBV18 and TRBJ2-1, the complete variable domain reads NAGVMQNPRHLVRRRGQEARLRCSPMKGHSHVYWYRQLPEEGLKFMVYLQKENIIDESGMPKERFSAEFPKEGPSILRIQQVVRGDSAAYFCASSPQRGEQFFGPGTRLTVL.

This clonotype was observed a few times. CDR3 residues: CAISDGPGHNSPLHF. In DNA, the CDR3 is TGTGCCATCAGTGATGGCCCAGGGCATAATTCACCCCTCCACTTT. The chain joins TRBV10-3 to TRBJ1-6; maybe TRBD1 (5 bases). Trimming took off 3 bases at V and 5 bases at J, with 11 bases between the two ends. CDR3 size: 15 residues. The germline CDR1 and CDR2 sequences are ENHRY and SYGVKD.

The gene calls are TRBV7-6 and TRBJ2-1; D unresolved. The V gene's germline CDR1 is SGHVS and CDR2 FNYEAQ. Trimming removed 1 base at V and 5 bases at J, with 15 bases between. The CDR3 runs to 16 residues. The CDR3 sequence is CASSLGPSLLDNEQFF. DNA of the CDR3: TGTGCCAGCAGCTTAGGTCCATCCCTACTGGACAATGAGCAGTTCTTC.